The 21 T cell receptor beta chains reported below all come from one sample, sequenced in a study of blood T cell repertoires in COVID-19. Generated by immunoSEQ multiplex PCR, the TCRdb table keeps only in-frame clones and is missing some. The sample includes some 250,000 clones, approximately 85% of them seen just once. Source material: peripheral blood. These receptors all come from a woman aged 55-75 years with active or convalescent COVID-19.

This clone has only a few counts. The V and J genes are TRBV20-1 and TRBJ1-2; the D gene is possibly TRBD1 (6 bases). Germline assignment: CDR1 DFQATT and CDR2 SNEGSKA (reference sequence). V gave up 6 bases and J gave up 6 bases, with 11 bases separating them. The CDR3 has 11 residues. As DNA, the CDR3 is TGCAGTGCGGGGGGGCGCGATGGCTACACCTTC. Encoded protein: CSAGGRDGYTF.

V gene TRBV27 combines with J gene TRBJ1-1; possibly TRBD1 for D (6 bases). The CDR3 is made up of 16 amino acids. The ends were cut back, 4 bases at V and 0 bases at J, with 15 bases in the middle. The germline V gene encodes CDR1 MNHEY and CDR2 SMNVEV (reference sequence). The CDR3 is CASSWGGGHLNTEAFF. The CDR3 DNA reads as TGTGCCAGCAGTTGGGGCGGGGGACACTTGAACACTGAAGCTTTCTTT.

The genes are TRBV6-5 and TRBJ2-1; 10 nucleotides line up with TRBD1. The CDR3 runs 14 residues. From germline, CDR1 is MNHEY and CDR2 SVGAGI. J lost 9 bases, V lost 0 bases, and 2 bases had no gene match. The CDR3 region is CASSYSTGGLEQFF. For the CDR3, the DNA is TGTGCCAGCAGTTACTCGACAGGGGGCCTTGAGCAGTTCTTC.

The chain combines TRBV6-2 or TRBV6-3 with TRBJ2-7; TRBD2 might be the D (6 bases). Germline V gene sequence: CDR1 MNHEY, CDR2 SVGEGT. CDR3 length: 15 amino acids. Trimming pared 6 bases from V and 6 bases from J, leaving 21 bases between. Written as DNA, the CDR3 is TGTGCCAGCAGCTCCGGAGGGGCAACTACTATCGAGCAGTACTTC. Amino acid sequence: CASSSGGATTIEQYF.

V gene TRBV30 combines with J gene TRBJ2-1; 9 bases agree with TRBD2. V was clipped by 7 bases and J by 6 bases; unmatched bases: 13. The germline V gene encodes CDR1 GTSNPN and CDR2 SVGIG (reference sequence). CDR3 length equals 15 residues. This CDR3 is CASTGRGGLFNEQFF. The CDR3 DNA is TGTGCCTCGACAGGGCGGGGGGGACTATTCAATGAGCAGTTCTTC.

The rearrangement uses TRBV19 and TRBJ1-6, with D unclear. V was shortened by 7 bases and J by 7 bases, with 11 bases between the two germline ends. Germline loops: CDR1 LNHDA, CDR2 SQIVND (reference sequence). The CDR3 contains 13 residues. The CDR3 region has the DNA TGTGCCAGTAAGTCAGGAGGGAATTCACCCCTCCACTTT. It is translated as CASKSGGNSPLHF.

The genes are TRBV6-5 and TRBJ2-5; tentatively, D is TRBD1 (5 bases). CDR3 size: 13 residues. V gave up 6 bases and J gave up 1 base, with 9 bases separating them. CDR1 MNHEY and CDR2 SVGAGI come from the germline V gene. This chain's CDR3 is CASSSQGQETQYF. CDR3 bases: TGTGCCAGCAGCTCCCAGGGCCAAGAGACCCAGTACTTC.

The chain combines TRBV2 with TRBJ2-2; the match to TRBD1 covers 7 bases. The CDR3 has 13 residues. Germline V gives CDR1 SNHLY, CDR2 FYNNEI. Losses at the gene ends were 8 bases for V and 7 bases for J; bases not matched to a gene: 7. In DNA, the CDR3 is TGTGCCAGCGGCATCAGGGGGTTCGGGGAGCTGTTTTTT. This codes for CASGIRGFGELFF.

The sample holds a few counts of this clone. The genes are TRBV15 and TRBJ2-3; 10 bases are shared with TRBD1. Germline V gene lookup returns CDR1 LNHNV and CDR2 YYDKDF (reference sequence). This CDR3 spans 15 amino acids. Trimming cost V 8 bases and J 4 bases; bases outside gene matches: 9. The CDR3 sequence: CATGPRTGGADTQYF. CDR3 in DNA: TGTGCCACCGGACCGAGGACAGGGGGGGCAGATACGCAGTATTTT.

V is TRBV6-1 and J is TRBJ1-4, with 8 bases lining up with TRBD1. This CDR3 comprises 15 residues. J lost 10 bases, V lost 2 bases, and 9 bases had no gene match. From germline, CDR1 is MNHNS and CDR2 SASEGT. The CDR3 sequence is CASSETDRGVAKLFF. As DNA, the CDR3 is TGTGCCAGCAGTGAAACCGACAGGGGAGTCGCAAAACTGTTTTTT.

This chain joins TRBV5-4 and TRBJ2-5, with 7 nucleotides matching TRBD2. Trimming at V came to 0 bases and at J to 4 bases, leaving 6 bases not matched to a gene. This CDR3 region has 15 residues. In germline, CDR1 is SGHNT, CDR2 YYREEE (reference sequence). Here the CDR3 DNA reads TGTGCCAGCAGCTTGGGCGGGGGAGGTGGAGAGACCCAGTACTTC. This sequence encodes CASSLGGGGGETQYF.

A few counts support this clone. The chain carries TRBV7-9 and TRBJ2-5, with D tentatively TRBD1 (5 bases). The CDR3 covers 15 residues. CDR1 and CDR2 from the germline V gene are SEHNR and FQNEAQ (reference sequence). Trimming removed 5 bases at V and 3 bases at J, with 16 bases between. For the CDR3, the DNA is TGTGCCAGCAGCCCCGTTTCTAGGGGAAAAGAGACCCAGTACTTC. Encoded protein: CASSPVSRGKETQYF.

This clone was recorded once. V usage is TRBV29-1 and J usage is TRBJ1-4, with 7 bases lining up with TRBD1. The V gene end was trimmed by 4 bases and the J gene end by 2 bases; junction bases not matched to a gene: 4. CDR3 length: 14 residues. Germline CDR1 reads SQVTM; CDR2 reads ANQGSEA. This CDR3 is CSVGQGITNEKLFF. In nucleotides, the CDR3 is TGCAGCGTTGGACAGGGTATCACTAATGAAAAACTGTTTTTT.

The CDR3 loop is CASSLMGGSSNQPQHF. The DNA of the CDR3 is TGTGCCAGCAGTTTAATGGGGGGGAGTAGCAATCAGCCCCAGCATTTT. The rearrangement uses TRBV28 and TRBJ1-5; D is perhaps TRBD1 (5 bases). This CDR3 spans 16 amino acids. Trimming shortened V by 2 bases and J by 0 bases, and 11 bases separated the two germline ends. Per the germline V gene, CDR1 is MDHEN and CDR2 is SYDVKM.

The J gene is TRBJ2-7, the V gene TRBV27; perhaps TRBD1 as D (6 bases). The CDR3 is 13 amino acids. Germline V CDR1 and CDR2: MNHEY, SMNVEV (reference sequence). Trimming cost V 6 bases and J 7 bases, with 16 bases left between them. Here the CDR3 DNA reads TGTGCCAGCAGCCCAGGGGTAGGTTGGGAGCAGTACTTC. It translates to CASSPGVGWEQYF.

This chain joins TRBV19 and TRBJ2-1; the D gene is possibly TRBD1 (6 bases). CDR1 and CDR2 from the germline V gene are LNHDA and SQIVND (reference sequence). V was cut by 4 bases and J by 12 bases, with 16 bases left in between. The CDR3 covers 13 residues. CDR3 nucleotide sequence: TGTGCCAGTAGTACCGGGAACAGGGATGGGCAGTTCTTC. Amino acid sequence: CASSTGNRDGQFF.

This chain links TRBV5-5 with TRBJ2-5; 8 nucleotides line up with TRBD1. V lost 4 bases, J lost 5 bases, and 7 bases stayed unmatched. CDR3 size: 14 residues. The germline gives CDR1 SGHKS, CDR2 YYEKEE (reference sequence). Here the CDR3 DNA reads TGTGCCAGCAGCACATTGGACAGGGCGGAGACCCAGTACTTC. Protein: CASSTLDRAETQYF.

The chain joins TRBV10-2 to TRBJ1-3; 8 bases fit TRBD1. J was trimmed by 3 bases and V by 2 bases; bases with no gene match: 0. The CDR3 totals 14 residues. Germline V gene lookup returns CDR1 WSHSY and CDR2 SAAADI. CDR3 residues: CASSETGGGNTIYF. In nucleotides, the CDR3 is TGCGCCAGCAGTGAGACAGGGGGTGGAAACACCATATATTTT.

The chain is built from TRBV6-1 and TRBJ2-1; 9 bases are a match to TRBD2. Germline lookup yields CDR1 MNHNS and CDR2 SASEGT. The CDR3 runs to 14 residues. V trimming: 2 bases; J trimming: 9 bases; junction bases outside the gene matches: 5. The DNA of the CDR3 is TGTGCCAGCAGTGAACAAGCGGGGGGCCTTGAGCAGTTCTTC. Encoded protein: CASSEQAGGLEQFF.

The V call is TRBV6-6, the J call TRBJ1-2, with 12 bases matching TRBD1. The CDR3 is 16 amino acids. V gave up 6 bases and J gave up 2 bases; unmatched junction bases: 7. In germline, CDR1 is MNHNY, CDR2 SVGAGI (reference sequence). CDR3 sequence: CASSPRGQGANYGYTF. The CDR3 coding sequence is TGTGCCAGCAGCCCCCGGGGACAGGGGGCAAACTATGGCTACACCTTC.

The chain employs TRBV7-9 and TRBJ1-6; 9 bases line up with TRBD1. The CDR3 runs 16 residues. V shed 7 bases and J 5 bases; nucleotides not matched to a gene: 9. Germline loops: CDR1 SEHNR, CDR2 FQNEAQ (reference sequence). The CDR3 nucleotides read TGTGCCAGCATTGATACAGGGGGCGCGAATAATTCACCCCTCCACTTT. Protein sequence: CASIDTGGANNSPLHF.